This is a list of T cell receptor beta chains from one sample in a study of cytomegalovirus exposure and HLA in healthy donors. TCRdb's copy holds only in-frame clones and misses some; the assay was immunoSEQ multiplex PCR. The sample holds 100,000 to 150,000 clones; around 77% are singletons and the top ten take more than 4%. Sequenced: PBMCs. Receptor source: a male donor in good health and CMV-seropositive. CDR3s include the opening cysteine and the closing phenylalanine or tryptophan. Fields, in order: V gene, J gene, CDR3 protein.

v_gene: TRBV27; j_gene: TRBJ1-1; CDR3aa: CASSLARNTEAFF
v_gene: TRBV10-3; j_gene: TRBJ2-1; CDR3aa: CAISESSAGGNEQFF
v_gene: TRBV9; j_gene: TRBJ1-1; CDR3aa: CASSAGQGLELGTEAFF
v_gene: TRBV11-2; j_gene: TRBJ2-6; CDR3aa: CASRSGRQGTFGANGLTF
v_gene: TRBV6-1; j_gene: TRBJ2-5; CDR3aa: CASTTGGDQETQYF
v_gene: TRBV30; j_gene: TRBJ2-1; CDR3aa: CAWRVQDHEQFF
v_gene: TRBV27; j_gene: TRBJ2-5; CDR3aa: CASRTGFETQYF
v_gene: TRBV6-6; j_gene: TRBJ1-1; CDR3aa: CASSSTDRLDTEAFF
v_gene: TRBV7-3; j_gene: TRBJ2-1; CDR3aa: CASSLTTSGRGEQFF
v_gene: TRBV19; j_gene: TRBJ2-1; CDR3aa: CASSRGVEQFF
v_gene: TRBV11-3; j_gene: TRBJ2-1; CDR3aa: CASSPRTGVDEQFF